The clone carrying this T cell receptor (beta chain) has at least ten counts. The antigen is unknown. The CDR3 spans 14 residues. Germline V lookup: CDR1 MNHEY, CDR2 SVGAGI. The V end lost 5 bases, the J end lost 0 bases, and 11 bases lay between the germline ends. A single run covered 15-18 subjects with over 190 million TCR-beta sequences. TCRdb recomputed calls from the 5' RACE reads with MiXCR, one row per CDR3 protein. Of tens of thousands of distinct CDR3 sequences listed, 2% to 2.5% are singletons. The sample belongs to a study of neurological immune-mediated disorders. Study background: Multiple sclerosis patients numbering about 34 comprised around 31 relapsing-remitting and 3 secondary progressive patients. Study observations and caveats: The expanded clones of different subjects shared no CDR3 amino acid sequences (suggesting private repertoires in all groups). Phylogenetic grouping assigned the repertoires of 18 of 34 multiple sclerosis patients to a single related-CDR3 cluster, which may represent a signature.

The receptor's source is a man in his fifties or sixties with multiple sclerosis. Sequencing was carried out using PBMCs. This rearrangement joins TRBV6-5 to TRBJ2-7; D may be TRBD1 (5 bases). The CDR3 protein is CASSLHRSSYEQYF. CDR3 nucleotide sequence: TGTGCCAGCAGTCTACACAGGAGCTCCTACGAGCAGTACTTC.